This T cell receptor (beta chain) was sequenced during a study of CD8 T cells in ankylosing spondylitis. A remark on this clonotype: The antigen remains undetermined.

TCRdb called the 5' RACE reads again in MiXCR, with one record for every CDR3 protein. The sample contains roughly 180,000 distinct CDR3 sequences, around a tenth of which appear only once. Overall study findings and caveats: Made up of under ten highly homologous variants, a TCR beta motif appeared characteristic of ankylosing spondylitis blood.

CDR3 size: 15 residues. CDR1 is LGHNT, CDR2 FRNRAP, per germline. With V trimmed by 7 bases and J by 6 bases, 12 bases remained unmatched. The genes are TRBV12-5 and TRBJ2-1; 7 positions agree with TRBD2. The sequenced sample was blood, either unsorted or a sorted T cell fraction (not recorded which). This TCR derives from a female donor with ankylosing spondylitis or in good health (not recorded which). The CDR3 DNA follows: TGTGCTAGTGTCTTGGGGGGGGAGGGCCTCAATGAGCAGTTCTTC. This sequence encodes CASVLGGEGLNEQFF.